The 21 T cell receptor beta chains below were found in one sample sequenced in a study of blood T cell repertoires in COVID-19. The data were produced by immunoSEQ multiplex PCR, yet TCRdb's version contains in-frame clones alone and is incomplete. This table has 350,000 to 450,000 clones, roughly 90% appearing once. The sample was PBMCs or T cells enriched from blood (not recorded which). These receptors were collected from a middle-aged woman who had been exposed to COVID-19.

The V call is TRBV27, the J call TRBJ2-3; tentative D call: TRBD2 (5 bases). The CDR3 is 13 residues long. The germline V gene has CDR1 MNHEY and CDR2 SMNVEV (reference sequence). The V and J ends lost 6 bases and 7 bases respectively, with 14 bases between them. CDR3 residues: CASRQRSPHTQYF. In DNA form, the CDR3 reads TGTGCCAGCAGGCAGCGGTCCCCCCATACGCAGTATTTT.

The chain combines TRBV6-5 with TRBJ1-4; the D gene is possibly TRBD1 (5 bases). Germline values: CDR1 MNHEY, CDR2 SVGAGI. The CDR3 loop spans 13 amino acids. V shed 2 bases and J shed 7 bases, with 8 bases lying between them. Here the CDR3 reads CASSYRGSEKLFF. CDR3 nucleotides: TGTGCCAGCAGTTACAGGGGTAGTGAAAAACTGTTTTTT.

This chain links TRBV4-1 with TRBJ2-7, with TRBD1 matching 8 bases. Germline V lookup: CDR1 MGHRA, CDR2 YSYEKL. The CDR3 is 15 residues long. J gave up 5 bases and V 0 bases, and 6 bases lay outside the gene matches. The CDR3 sequence: CASSQEGTGIDEQYF. The CDR3 DNA reads TGCGCCAGCAGCCAAGAGGGGACAGGTATCGACGAGCAGTACTTC.

The rearrangement uses TRBV5-1 and TRBJ1-1, with D possibly being TRBD1 (5 bases). Trimming cost V 0 bases and J 2 bases, with 14 bases left between them. The germline gives CDR1 SGHRS, CDR2 YFSETQ. CDR3 length: 16 residues. The CDR3 is CASSLGPRQSNTEAFF. In nucleotides, the CDR3 is TGCGCCAGCAGCTTGGGGCCTAGACAGTCTAACACTGAAGCTTTCTTT. The entire variable domain, with the rest obtained from reference TRBV5-1 and TRBJ1-1, is as follows: KAGVTQTPRYLIKTRGQQVTLSCSPISGHRSVSWYQQTPGQGLQFLFEYFSETQRNKGNFPGRFSGRQFSNSRSEMNVSTLELGDSALYLCASSLGPRQSNTEAFFGQGTRLTVV.

As to this clone: Other nucleotide sequences from this sample produce the same CDR3. The CDR3 DNA is TGTGCCAGCTCCCCTCGGACAGCCAACACTGAAGCTTTCTTT. Protein: CASSPRTANTEAFF. The V and J genes are TRBV18 and TRBJ1-1; D perhaps matches TRBD1 (6 bases). The CDR3 extends over 14 amino acids. The germline V gene has CDR1 KGHSH and CDR2 LQKENI. Trimming removed 6 bases at V and 2 bases at J, with 13 bases between.

V is TRBV19 and J is TRBJ2-2; 10 nucleotides line up with TRBD2. V shed 5 bases, J shed 3 bases, and the junction held 12 bases outside the gene matches. CDR3 length: 18 residues. Germline V lookup: CDR1 LNHDA, CDR2 SQIVND (reference sequence). The CDR3 reads CASSPGLAQFMDTGELFF. The CDR3 DNA reads TGTGCCAGTAGTCCGGGACTAGCGCAATTCATGGACACCGGGGAGCTGTTTTTT.

The chain links TRBV4-2 to TRBJ1-1; D perhaps matches TRBD1 (5 bases). V was shortened by 4 bases and J by 3 bases, with 9 bases between the two germline ends. The CDR3 consists of 13 residues. Germline CDR1 reads LGHNA; CDR2 reads YNFKEQ. The CDR3 reads CASSRLGDTEAFF. In nucleotides, the CDR3 is TGTGCCAGCAGCCGACTAGGGGACACTGAAGCTTTCTTT.

CDR3 amino acids: CASSMTGTGVSGNTIYF. The CDR3 coding sequence is TGTGCCAGTAGTATGACCGGGACAGGGGTCTCTGGAAACACCATATATTTT. The J gene is TRBJ1-3, the V gene TRBV19; 10 positions match TRBD1. Germline V gene sequence: CDR1 LNHDA, CDR2 SQIVND (reference sequence). The trim removed 3 bases at V and 0 bases at J, leaving 5 bases unmatched. The CDR3 is 17 residues long.

This clone has just a few counts. The chain recombines TRBV7-6 with TRBJ1-3, with 8 bases lining up with TRBD1. The CDR3 contains 16 residues. Trimming at V came to 5 bases and at J to 0 bases, leaving 6 bases not matched to a gene. The germline V gene has CDR1 SGHVS and CDR2 FNYEAQ. The CDR3 protein is CASSPFGQGSGNTIYF. The CDR3 bases are TGTGCCAGCAGCCCCTTCGGACAGGGCTCTGGAAACACCATATATTTT.

This clone is a singleton in its sample. The chain links TRBV7-8 to TRBJ1-2, with no clear D. This CDR3 comprises 14 residues. Germline V gene lookup returns CDR1 SGHVS and CDR2 FQNEAQ. Trimming removed 0 bases from V and 2 bases from J, with 7 bases in between. The CDR3: CASSLAPVNYGYTF. DNA for the CDR3: TGTGCCAGCAGCTTAGCTCCGGTGAACTATGGCTACACCTTC.

The V and J genes are TRBV5-1 and TRBJ2-3; D is uncertain. V was cut by 8 bases and J by 6 bases, with 16 bases left in between. The germline gives CDR1 SGHRS, CDR2 YFSETQ. The CDR3 totals 13 residues. CDR3 nucleotides: TGCGCCAGTGCCATTGGCCTCGGGGATACGCAGTATTTT. As protein: CASAIGLGDTQYF.

This chain links TRBV2 with TRBJ1-1; D might be TRBD1 (5 bases). The CDR3 is 14 residues long. CDR1 and CDR2 (germline): SNHLY, FYNNEI. V lost 6 bases, J lost 2 bases, and 13 bases lay in between. The CDR3 DNA reads TGTGCCAGCAGATATTCGACAGTTAACACTGAAGCTTTCTTT. Translated: CASRYSTVNTEAFF.

The gene calls are TRBV11-2 and TRBJ1-6; 9 bases are shared with TRBD1. This CDR3 region has 15 residues. Germline lookup yields CDR1 SGHAT and CDR2 FQNNGV. V lost 3 bases and J lost 7; bases outside the gene matches: 4. The chain's CDR3 is CASSFNRGRNSPLHF. CDR3 nucleotide sequence: TGTGCCAGCAGCTTTAACAGGGGGCGGAATTCACCCCTCCACTTT.

The rearrangement uses TRBV3-1 (or the pseudogene TRBV3-2) and TRBJ1-1; D unclear. From germline, CDR1 is LGHDT and CDR2 YNNKEL (reference sequence). V was cut by 2 bases and J by 5 bases, with 6 bases left in between. CDR3 length: 12 amino acids. CDR3 region: CASSQLSTEAFF. The CDR3 region has the DNA TGTGCCAGCAGCCAACTATCGACTGAAGCTTTCTTT.

The gene calls are TRBV3-1 (or the pseudogene TRBV3-2) and TRBJ2-7; 9 bases are a match to TRBD1. Per germline, CDR1 LGHDT and CDR2 YNNKEL (reference sequence). The CDR3 spans 16 residues. The J segment lost 6 bases and the V segment lost 3 bases, leaving 12 bases of the junction unmatched. CDR3 sequence: CASSHSGTGSLGEQYF. The CDR3, as DNA: TGTGCCAGCAGCCACTCCGGGACAGGGAGTCTAGGCGAGCAGTACTTC.

The rearrangement links TRBV29-1 to TRBJ1-2; TRBD1 aligns across 7 bases. The CDR3 contains 15 residues. The junction had 16 bases not matched to a gene; V was cut back by 7 bases and J by 5 bases. Per germline, CDR1 SQVTM and CDR2 ANQGSEA. In nucleotides, the CDR3 is TGCAGCGGGTTGACCTCCGGGACAGTCGCATATGGCTACACCTTC. It encodes CSGLTSGTVAYGYTF.

DNA of the CDR3: TGTGCCAGCAGCGGCCTGGGACAGATAGGTGAAAAACTGTTTTTT. As protein: CASSGLGQIGEKLFF. The chain carries TRBV11-1 and TRBJ1-4, with 7 bases fitting TRBD1. The CDR3 totals 15 residues. Germline CDR1 SGHAT, CDR2 FQDESV (reference sequence). Unmatched junction bases numbered 10, after V lost 5 bases and J lost 7 bases.

The rearrangement joins TRBV19 to TRBJ2-1; 9 bases map to TRBD2. With 5 bases clipped from V and 2 bases from J, the junction kept 7 bases outside the gene matches. The length of the CDR3 is 16 residues. The V gene's germline CDR1 is LNHDA and CDR2 SQIVND (reference sequence). The CDR3 DNA reads TGTGCCAGTAGTTTGACTAGCGGCCCTCCCTACAATGAGCAGTTCTTC. Protein: CASSLTSGPPYNEQFF.

The V gene is TRBV19, the J gene TRBJ1-1; perhaps TRBD1 as D (5 bases). V lost 8 bases to trimming and J lost 4 bases, with 14 bases between them. The CDR3 contains 13 residues. CDR1 and CDR2 from the germline V gene are LNHDA and SQIVND (reference sequence). The CDR3 region is CASGLGGATEAFF. For the CDR3, the DNA is TGTGCCAGTGGCCTGGGAGGGGCCACTGAAGCTTTCTTT.

The table lists this clone with a few counts. The genes are TRBV27 and TRBJ1-5; D might be TRBD1 (5 bases). The length of the CDR3 is 13 residues. Per the germline V gene, CDR1 is MNHEY and CDR2 is SMNVEV (reference sequence). The V end lost 5 bases, the J end lost 4 bases, and 9 bases lay between the germline ends. The CDR3 DNA reads TGTGCCAGCAGTCCCGCAGGGAATCAGCCCCAGCATTTT. Amino acids: CASSPAGNQPQHF.

This clone has only a few counts. In DNA, the CDR3 is TGTGCCAGCAGCCATAGGACTAGCGGGAGTGGTAATGAGCAGTTCTTC. Protein: CASSHRTSGSGNEQFF. The V and J genes are TRBV3-1 (or the pseudogene TRBV3-2) and TRBJ2-1; 13 positions agree with TRBD2. V trimming: 3 bases; J trimming: 7 bases; junction bases outside the gene matches: 6. Germline V lookup: CDR1 LGHDT, CDR2 YNNKEL (reference sequence). This CDR3 has 16 residues.